These 15 T cell receptor beta chains were all obtained from the same sample, sequenced in a study of OX40 agonist ivuxolimab in advanced cancers. Method: immunoSEQ multiplex PCR; TCRdb's copy keeps in-frame clones and lacks some. The data hold fewer than 65,000 clones, with approximately 90% observed a single time. This material consisted of CD4+ or CD8+ T cells sorted from blood, taken in a trial of the OX40 agonist ivuxolimab. Receptors originate from an adult with an advanced solid tumor such as melanoma, head and neck, liver or kidney cancer.

This clone appeared a few times. Additional DNA sequences in this sample encode the identical CDR3. The rearrangement joins TRBV5-1 to TRBJ1-3; unclear D gene. CDR3 length: 14 amino acids. Germline-derived CDR1 and CDR2 are SGHRS and YFSETQ. V was pared by 0 bases and J by 1 base, with 5 bases between. CDR3 nucleotides: TGCGCCAGCAGCTTGGAGGGATCTGGAAACACCATATATTTT. It codes for CASSLEGSGNTIYF.

The J gene is TRBJ2-7, the V gene TRBV9; 12 bases align to TRBD1. The trim removed 0 bases at V and 4 bases at J, leaving 8 bases unmatched. CDR1 is SGDLS and CDR2 is YYNGEE in the germline V gene. The length of the CDR3 is 17 residues. The CDR3 spells CASSVGFLGQGAYEQYF. The DNA for the CDR3 is TGTGCCAGCAGCGTAGGTTTTTTGGGACAGGGGGCGTACGAGCAGTACTTC.

The chain links TRBV7-2 to TRBJ2-7; TRBD1 aligns across 9 bases. Germline CDR1 SGHTA, CDR2 FQGNSA. The V and J ends lost 4 bases and 3 bases, in that order; junction bases with no gene match: 7. This CDR3 is 15 amino acids long. The CDR3 bases are TGTGCCAGCAGCTCCCCCGGGACAGGGATCTACGAGCAGTACTTC. Amino acid sequence: CASSSPGTGIYEQYF.

V gene TRBV7-3 combines with J gene TRBJ2-5; the match to TRBD2 covers 9 bases. V gave up 8 bases and J gave up 7 bases; unmatched junction bases: 11. From germline, CDR1 is SGHTA and CDR2 FQGTGA. The CDR3 covers 14 residues. The CDR3 region is CASSQLAGYGTQYF. For the CDR3, the DNA is TGTGCCAGCTCCCAGCTAGCGGGATACGGGACCCAGTACTTC.

The chain couples TRBV29-1 to TRBJ2-4; 8 nucleotides match TRBD1. Trimming cost V 1 base and J 6 bases; bases outside gene matches: 11. This CDR3 spans 16 amino acids. The germline V gene encodes CDR1 SQVTM and CDR2 ANQGSEA. DNA for the CDR3: TGCAGCGTTGAAGGGACAGGGTCGTTTCGGCGAAACATTCAGTACTTC. It yields the protein CSVEGTGSFRRNIQYF.

The V and J genes are TRBV15 and TRBJ2-3; a weak D match, TRBD2 (5 bases). Germline V gene data show CDR1 as LNHNV and CDR2 as YYDKDF (reference sequence). The CDR3 runs to 18 residues. Trimming took off 0 bases at V and 0 bases at J, with 16 bases between the two ends. As DNA, the CDR3 is TGTGCCACCAGCAGAGATTCTGGTAGCGCCTCTAGCACAGATACGCAGTATTTT. The encoded protein is CATSRDSGSASSTDTQYF.

The chain has TRBV27 and TRBJ2-1, with TRBD1 matching over 7 bases. The CDR3 length is 16 residues. The V segment lost 6 bases and the J segment 7 bases; nucleotides outside the gene matches: 15. CDR1 and CDR2 from the germline V gene are MNHEY and SMNVEV (reference sequence). As DNA, the CDR3 is TGTGCCAGCAGCCTGCACGGCGCAGGGGGATTAAATGAGCAGTTCTTC. Its translation is CASSLHGAGGLNEQFF.

The genes are TRBV6-5 and TRBJ2-7; 7 bases are a match to TRBD2. In germline, CDR1 is MNHEY, CDR2 SVGAGI. This CDR3 is built from 14 residues. With V trimmed by 8 bases and J by 1 base, 8 bases remained unmatched. The CDR3 nucleotides are TGTGCCAGCGGGCCGGGGGGTAGTTCCTACGAGCAGTACTTC. Translating gives CASGPGGSSYEQYF.

This rearrangement joins TRBV27 to TRBJ1-1, with TRBD1 identical over 8 bases. V lost 6 bases and J lost 4; bases outside the gene matches: 10. CDR1 MNHEY and CDR2 SMNVEV come from the germline V gene (reference sequence). The CDR3 is 15 amino acids. Written as DNA, the CDR3 is TGTGCCAGCAGGAGGGGGCAGGGGGCGCGCACTGAAGCTTTCTTT. This sequence encodes CASRRGQGARTEAFF.

V is TRBV15 and J is TRBJ2-2; 7 nucleotides line up with TRBD1. The germline CDR1 and CDR2 sequences are LNHNV and YYDKDF (reference sequence). This CDR3 is built from 16 residues. The ends lost 1 base at V and 2 bases at J; junction bases unmatched: 4. The CDR3 DNA reads as TGTGCCACCAGCAGAGGAGGGACAGACAACACCGGGGAGCTGTTTTTT. Its translation is CATSRGGTDNTGELFF.

This rearrangement joins TRBV11-2 to TRBJ1-4; D perhaps matches TRBD1 (5 bases). CDR1 and CDR2 from the germline V gene are SGHAT and FQNNGV. This CDR3 has 14 amino acids. Deletions cut 3 bases from V and 8 bases from J, with 13 bases between. This CDR3 is CASSLGQGGEKLFF. The CDR3, as DNA: TGTGCCAGCAGCTTGGGGCAGGGAGGGGAAAAACTGTTTTTT.

V is TRBV27 and J is TRBJ2-7; the match to TRBD1 covers 7 bases. The length of the CDR3 is 13 residues. Per germline, CDR1 MNHEY and CDR2 SMNVEV (reference sequence). The J segment lost 9 bases and the V segment lost 6 bases, leaving 11 bases of the junction unmatched. For the CDR3, the DNA is TGTGCCAGCAGACCCACCGGGACAGTCGCGCAGTACTTC. Its translation: CASRPTGTVAQYF.

The rearrangement joins TRBV29-1 to TRBJ2-5; D remains unclear. Germline loops: CDR1 SQVTM, CDR2 ANQGSEA. Trimming left V 7 bases short and J 5 bases short, with 11 bases between. The CDR3 contains 11 residues. Here the CDR3 DNA reads TGCAGCGGGATGAATATGGAGACCCAGTACTTC. Translation gives CSGMNMETQYF.

The chain is built from TRBV19 and TRBJ1-2; D may be TRBD1 (6 bases). Trimming took off 7 bases at V and 3 bases at J, with 15 bases between the two ends. CDR1 LNHDA and CDR2 SQIVND come from the germline V gene (reference sequence). The CDR3 has 14 residues. CDR3 bases: TGTGCCAGTAAAAGGACAGTTGGGGACTATGGCTACACCTTC. It translates to CASKRTVGDYGYTF.

The chain carries TRBV7-9 and TRBJ1-5; D is perhaps TRBD1 (6 bases). The CDR3 has 17 residues. The germline V gene has CDR1 SEHNR and CDR2 FQNEAQ (reference sequence). V was cut by 4 bases and J by 2 bases, with 18 bases left in between. This CDR3 reads CASSSEGQGMGNQPQHF. CDR3 in DNA: TGTGCCAGCAGCTCGGAAGGTCAGGGGATGGGCAATCAGCCCCAGCATTTT.